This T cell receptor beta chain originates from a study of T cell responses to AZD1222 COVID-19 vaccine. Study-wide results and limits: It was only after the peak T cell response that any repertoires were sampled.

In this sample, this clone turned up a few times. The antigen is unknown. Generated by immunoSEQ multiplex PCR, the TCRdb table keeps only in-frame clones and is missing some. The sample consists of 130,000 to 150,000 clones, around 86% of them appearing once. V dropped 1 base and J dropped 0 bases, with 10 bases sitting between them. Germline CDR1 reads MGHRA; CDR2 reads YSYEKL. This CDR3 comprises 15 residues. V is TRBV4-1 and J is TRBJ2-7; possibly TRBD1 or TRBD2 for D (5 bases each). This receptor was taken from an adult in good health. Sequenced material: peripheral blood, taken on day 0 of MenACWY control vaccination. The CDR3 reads CASSQGGGSSYEQYF. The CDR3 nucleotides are TGCGCCAGCAGCCAAGGTGGGGGAAGCTCCTACGAGCAGTACTTC.